This TCR beta chain came from a study of regulatory T cells in long-lasting Graves disease. Time point here: newly diagnosed GD, antithyroid drugs for less than 3 months. Extracted RNA from PBMCs served as the source of the TCR library. This clonotype was detected ten times or more. Looked up from germline, CDR1 is SEHNR and CDR2 is FQNEAQ (reference sequence). The CDR3 length is 11 residues. The V and J ends lost 5 bases and 8 bases respectively, with 9 bases between them. CDR3 regions were amplified by Arm-PCR using iRepertoire HTBI primers to build TCR beta libraries. TCRdb redid the calling of the multiplex PCR reads with MiXCR, one entry per CDR3 protein. The table lists about 610,000 distinct CDR3 sequences, approximately 16% of them singletons, with about 11% in the top ten. The same specimen was also included in a second study, on T cells in Graves' hyperthyroidism and ophthalmopathy.

This chain uses TRBV7-9 with TRBJ1-1; no clear D gene. The clonotype originates from a man between 18 and 35 years old with Graves disease. Sequencing used peripheral blood mononuclear cells (PBMCs), obtained at new diagnosis, from a patient treated with antithyroid drugs. Written as DNA, the CDR3 is TGTGCCAGCAGCAAAACACACGAAGCTTTCTTT. It encodes CASSKTHEAFF.